A selection of T cell receptor beta chains follows, all from one sample in a study of early T cells in non-severe SARS-CoV-2 infection. MiXCR was run by TCRdb on the 5' RACE reads, yielding one entry per CDR3 protein. The table records fewer than 65,000 distinct CDR3 sequences, roughly 8.8% of them present only once. The sample comprised whole blood. The receptors stem from an adult who was a healthcare worker with PCR-confirmed SARS-CoV-2 infection or an uninfected control (not recorded which). Both conserved end residues are trimmed from each CDR3. A row's size may be missing; if present it is once, few, many or a size class.

j_call,clone_size,v_call,cdr3_aa
TRBJ1-2,many,TRBV30,AWRRYGYT
TRBJ2-1,-,TRBV7-2,ASSLLSRINNEQF
TRBJ2-5,few,TRBV6-5,ASSYLARTGGETQY
TRBJ2-1,few,TRBV6-1,ASSLRGHLDEQF
TRBJ1-1,few,TRBV30,AWTRQGNTEAF
TRBJ2-5,few,TRBV28,ASARQETQY
TRBJ1-1,many,TRBV12-3/TRBV12-4,ASKLKGNTEAF
TRBJ2-5,few,TRBV30,AFSSGGGKTQY
TRBJ1-2,-,TRBV12-3/TRBV12-4,ASSLGLGQGANYGYT
TRBJ1-3,many,TRBV12-3/TRBV12-4,ASRPGGRGNTIY
TRBJ1-1,-,TRBV4-1,ASSQVGTANTEAF
TRBJ2-1,few,TRBV10-3,AISDAGGLYNEQF
TRBJ1-2,-,TRBV10-1,ASSFHRGRYGYT
TRBJ2-1,many,TRBV12-3/TRBV12-4,ASSNLQGGNEQF
TRBJ1-4,-,TRBV20-1,SALILDRAEKLF
TRBJ2-3,few,TRBV20-1,SAPGGSTDTQY
TRBJ1-2,few,TRBV5-6,ASSLAKIGQAGYGYT
TRBJ2-5,many,TRBV5-1,ASSLEPGQETQY
TRBJ2-3,once,TRBV6-2/TRBV6-3,ASRIGLAGYSTDTQY
TRBJ2-5,few,TRBV24-1,ATSDYSRAGQETQY
TRBJ2-5,-,TRBV5-4,ASSIWGAGETQY
TRBJ1-1,few,TRBV28,ASSLPGRTEAF
TRBJ1-3,-,TRBV12-3/TRBV12-4,ASRNPGNTIY